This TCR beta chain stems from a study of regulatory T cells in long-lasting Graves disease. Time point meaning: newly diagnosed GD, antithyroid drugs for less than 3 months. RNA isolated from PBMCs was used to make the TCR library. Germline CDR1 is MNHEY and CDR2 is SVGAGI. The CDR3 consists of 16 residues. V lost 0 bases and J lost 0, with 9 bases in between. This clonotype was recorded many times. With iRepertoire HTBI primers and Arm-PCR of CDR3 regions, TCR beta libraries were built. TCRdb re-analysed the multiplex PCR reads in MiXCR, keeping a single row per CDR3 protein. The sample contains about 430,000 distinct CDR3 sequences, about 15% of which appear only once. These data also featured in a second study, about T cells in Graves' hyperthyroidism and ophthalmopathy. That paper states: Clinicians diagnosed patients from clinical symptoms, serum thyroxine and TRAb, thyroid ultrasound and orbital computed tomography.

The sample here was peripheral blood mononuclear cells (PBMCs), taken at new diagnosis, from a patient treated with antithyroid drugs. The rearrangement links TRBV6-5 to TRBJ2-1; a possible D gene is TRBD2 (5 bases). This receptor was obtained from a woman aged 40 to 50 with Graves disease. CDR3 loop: CASSYSSTSSYNEQFF. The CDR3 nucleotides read TGTGCCAGCAGTTACTCGAGTACTAGCTCCTACAATGAGCAGTTCTTC.